The next 23 T cell receptor beta chains were all read from a single sample in a study of blood T cells in healthy people across ages. A second PCR of roughly 7 to 11 cycles used a sample-barcoded 5' primer and a J-beta primer mix. TCRdb processed the 5' RACE reads anew with MiXCR; each CDR3 protein has one entry. The sample records roughly 1,000,000 distinct CDR3 sequences, 20% to 25% being singletons. The same specimen was also included in a second study, on T cells of mothers and their children.

Sequenced input: blood. These TCRs come from a girl aged 2 to 9 in good health.

The chain carries TRBV4-1 and TRBJ1-1; D possibly corresponds to TRBD1 (5 bases). Deletions cut 7 bases from V and 1 base from J, with 10 bases between. Germline V gene lookup returns CDR1 MGHRA and CDR2 YSYEKL. The CDR3 spans 13 residues. CDR3: CASTGLPNTEAFF. CDR3 DNA: TGCGCCAGCACAGGGTTACCGAACACTGAAGCTTTCTTT.

This clonotype was detected a few times. The chain employs TRBV7-2 and TRBJ2-7; D remains ambiguous. CDR3 length equals 13 residues. V gave up 9 bases and J gave up 1 base, with 13 bases separating them. Germline V gene lookup returns CDR1 SGHTA and CDR2 FQGNSA. CDR3 loop: CASGYVGSYEQYF. The CDR3 nucleotides read TGTGCCAGTGGGTACGTAGGGTCCTACGAGCAGTACTTC.

This sequence joins TRBV9 and TRBJ2-1, with 7 bases fitting TRBD2. The germline V gene has CDR1 SGDLS and CDR2 YYNGEE. The CDR3 sequence is 15 residues long. Trimming removed 3 bases from V and 4 bases from J; junction bases left unmatched: 7. The DNA for the CDR3 is TGTGCCAGCAGCGCCGGGGGGACTGCTTACAATGAGCAGTTCTTC. It encodes CASSAGGTAYNEQFF.

This clonotype appeared a few times. This rearrangement joins TRBV29-1 to TRBJ2-1, with 13 bases identical to TRBD2. The CDR3 is 19 amino acids. Germline V gene lookup returns CDR1 SQVTM and CDR2 ANQGSEA. V was clipped by 7 bases and J by 4 bases; unmatched bases: 19. CDR3 region: CSGQGAPLAGGPIYNEQFF. The CDR3 nucleotides are TGCAGCGGGCAGGGAGCGCCACTAGCGGGAGGGCCTATATACAATGAGCAGTTCTTC.

The chain couples TRBV27 to TRBJ2-2, with TRBD1 as a possible D gene (6 bases). The V end lost 5 bases, the J end lost 1 base, and 8 bases lay between the germline ends. The V gene's germline CDR1 is MNHEY and CDR2 SMNVEV (reference sequence). This CDR3 region has 14 residues. The CDR3 DNA follows: TGTGCCAGCAGTACAGGGTTGAACACCGGGGAGCTGTTTTTT. Encoded protein: CASSTGLNTGELFF.

This sequence joins TRBV29-1 and TRBJ2-1, with TRBD2 identical over 8 bases. Germline values: CDR1 SQVTM, CDR2 ANQGSEA. There are 17 residues in the CDR3. Trimming took 1 base from V and 0 from J; bases not matched to a gene: 8. DNA for the CDR3: TGCAGCGTTGAAGGGACTAGCCTAAGGAGCTCCTACAATGAGCAGTTCTTC. The encoded protein is CSVEGTSLRSSYNEQFF.

The chain employs TRBV7-9 and TRBJ1-4; 8 nucleotides agree with TRBD1. V was clipped by 5 bases and J by 6 bases; unmatched bases: 14. The CDR3 contains 17 residues. Germline V gene lookup returns CDR1 SEHNR and CDR2 FQNEAQ (reference sequence). The CDR3 reads CASSPGTGDQVYEKLFF. For the CDR3, the DNA is TGTGCCAGCAGCCCGGGGACAGGTGACCAAGTTTATGAAAAACTGTTTTTT.

This clonotype has only a few counts. V gene TRBV5-4 combines with J gene TRBJ1-1, with TRBD1 as a possible D gene (5 bases). This CDR3 is built from 13 residues. Trimming took 2 bases from V and 4 from J, leaving 9 bases between them. Germline V gives CDR1 SGHNT, CDR2 YYREEE (reference sequence). As DNA, the CDR3 is TGTGCCAGCAGCTTCTCGGGGCTCACTGAAGCTTTCTTT. Translation gives CASSFSGLTEAFF. The whole variable domain, remainder taken from reference TRBV5-4 and TRBJ1-1, is ETGVTQSPTHLIKTRGQQVTLRCSSQSGHNTVSWYQQALGQGPQFIFQYYREEENGRGNFPPRFSGLQFPNYSSELNVNALELDDSALYLCASSFSGLTEAFFGQGTRLTVV.

This chain links TRBV14 with TRBJ2-1, with D perhaps given as TRBD1 or TRBD2 (5 bases each). V gave up 0 bases and J gave up 4 bases, with 10 bases separating them. Germline V gene data show CDR1 as SGHDN and CDR2 as FVKESK. The CDR3 extends over 15 amino acids. The CDR3 DNA reads TGTGCCAGCAGCCAAGAGGCTTGGGGGTACAATGAGCAGTTCTTC. This codes for CASSQEAWGYNEQFF.

This clonotype was picked up a small number of times. The chain links TRBV9 to TRBJ1-2, with TRBD1 identical over 8 bases. This CDR3 is 15 amino acids long. Germline CDR1 is SGDLS and CDR2 is YYNGEE. V lost 2 bases to trimming and J lost 0 bases; unmatched junction nucleotides: 3. This chain's CDR3 is CASSVQGAANYGYTF. For the CDR3, the DNA is TGTGCCAGCAGCGTCCAGGGGGCAGCTAACTATGGCTACACCTTC.

This clonotype has just a few counts. The chain carries TRBV5-1 and TRBJ1-6; D gene unclear. Trimming pared 4 bases from V and 7 bases from J, leaving 15 bases between. The CDR3 loop spans 15 amino acids. Per the germline V gene, CDR1 is SGHRS and CDR2 is YFSETQ. Written as DNA, the CDR3 is TGCGCCAGCAGCGGCGGGGTGGCCTCCAATTCACCCCTCCACTTT. It translates to CASSGGVASNSPLHF.

This clonotype was observed a handful of times. The chain recombines TRBV11-2 with TRBJ1-2; 9 bases are a match to TRBD1. The CDR3 totals 18 residues. Germline assignment: CDR1 SGHAT and CDR2 FQNNGV. V lost 4 bases, J lost 0 bases, and 12 bases stayed unmatched. The CDR3, as DNA: TGTGCCAGCAGCTCTCTCCGGGACAGGGAACCCGCTAACTATGGCTACACCTTC. It specifies CASSSLRDREPANYGYTF.

The V and J genes are TRBV6-1 and TRBJ2-7; TRBD1 agrees at 7 bases. The trim removed 8 bases at V and 3 bases at J, leaving 10 bases unmatched. Germline V lookup: CDR1 MNHNS, CDR2 SASEGT. The length of the CDR3 is 14 residues. The CDR3 region has the DNA TGTGCCAGCGGTTGGGACAGAGACTACTACGAGCAGTACTTC. Translation gives CASGWDRDYYEQYF.

There are a few counts of this clonotype. The gene calls are TRBV7-3 and TRBJ2-1; 7 positions match TRBD2. V was clipped by 1 base and J by 4 bases; unmatched bases: 4. The CDR3 consists of 15 residues. The germline CDR1 and CDR2 sequences are SGHTA and FQGTGA. The chain's CDR3 is CASSLISGNYNEQFF. The CDR3 DNA reads TGTGCCAGCAGCTTAATCAGCGGGAATTACAATGAGCAGTTCTTC.

In this sample, this clonotype turned up a few times. The chain couples TRBV12-3 or TRBV12-4 to TRBJ1-1; 7 bases match TRBD1. There are 14 residues in the CDR3. J lost 4 bases, V lost 3 bases, and 5 bases had no gene match. The CDR3 sequence is CASSFEGAVTEAFF. CDR3 nucleotides: TGTGCCAGCAGTTTCGAGGGGGCGGTCACTGAAGCTTTCTTT.

The rearrangement links TRBV27 to TRBJ1-5; D is unresolved. The germline V gene encodes CDR1 MNHEY and CDR2 SMNVEV (reference sequence). V was cut by 7 bases and J by 4 bases, with 20 bases left in between. This CDR3 is 16 amino acids long. This chain's CDR3 is CASTTLGEGRNQPQHF. The CDR3 coding sequence is TGTGCCAGCACCACCCTTGGCGAGGGAAGGAATCAGCCCCAGCATTTT.

The chain links TRBV2 to TRBJ2-1; tentatively, D is TRBD1 or TRBD2 (5 bases each). Matching the DNA end better, TRBJ2-5 makes the J call doubtful. Germline lookup yields CDR1 SNHLY and CDR2 FYNNEI. The CDR3 covers 13 residues. The DNA for the CDR3 is TGTGCCAGCAGTGAATGGACTGAAGGGGCCCAGTACTTC. This gives the protein CASSEWTEGAQYF.

V usage is TRBV6-2 or TRBV6-3 and J usage is TRBJ2-5; 10 positions agree with TRBD2. Germline V gene lookup returns CDR1 MNHEY and CDR2 SVGEGT. J gave up 2 bases and V 7 bases, and 7 bases lay outside the gene matches. The length of the CDR3 is 15 residues. The CDR3 nucleotides are TGTGCCAGCAACCACGCTAGCGGGGGACAAGAGACCCAGTACTTC. Translating gives CASNHASGGQETQYF.

The gene calls are TRBV28 and TRBJ2-1; tentatively, D is TRBD2 (6 bases). Between the trimmed V and J ends, which lost 6 bases and 7 bases, there was a span of 16 bases. The CDR3 is 14 residues long. CDR1 is MDHEN and CDR2 is SYDVKM in the germline V gene. CDR3 protein: CASSPVEGLNEQFF. Written as DNA, the CDR3 is TGTGCCAGCAGCCCAGTGGAGGGGCTGAATGAGCAGTTCTTC.

The chain's CDR3 is CAIGTGARVGAEAFF. The CDR3 bases are TGTGCCATCGGGACAGGGGCCCGGGTTGGGGCTGAAGCTTTCTTT. The genes are TRBV10-3 and TRBJ1-1; TRBD1 agrees at 10 bases. The V segment lost 8 bases and the J segment 6 bases; nucleotides outside the gene matches: 12. This CDR3 spans 15 amino acids. Germline V gene sequence: CDR1 ENHRY, CDR2 SYGVKD.

This clonotype appeared a few times. The chain couples TRBV18 to TRBJ2-5; TRBD1 agrees at 7 bases. The J segment lost 5 bases and the V segment lost 2 bases, leaving 8 bases of the junction unmatched. The CDR3 consists of 15 residues. Germline loops: CDR1 KGHSH, CDR2 LQKENI. This chain's CDR3 is CASSPADRVRETQYF. CDR3 DNA: TGTGCCAGCTCACCAGCAGACAGGGTACGGGAGACCCAGTACTTC. The variable domain in full, completed from reference TRBV18 and TRBJ2-5, reads NAGVMQNPRHLVRRRGQEARLRCSPMKGHSHVYWYRQLPEEGLKFMVYLQKENIIDESGMPKERFSAEFPKEGPSILRIQQVVRGDSAAYFCASSPADRVRETQYFGPGTRLLVL.

In regard to this clonotype: At one boundary the junction diverges from the germline segment, which might be a read error. The V gene is TRBV5-4, the J gene TRBJ2-5; D not certain. CDR1 SGHNT and CDR2 YYREEE come from the germline V gene (reference sequence). The CDR3 loop spans 12 amino acids. This CDR3 is CAGSLDQETQYF. CDR3 sequence (DNA): TGTGCCGGCAGCTTGGACCAAGAGACCCAGTACTTC.

This clonotype was counted between two and nine times. This sequence joins TRBV12-3 or TRBV12-4 and TRBJ1-6; 7 nucleotides align to TRBD1. V shed 3 bases, J shed 5 bases, and the junction held 4 bases outside the gene matches. This CDR3 has 15 amino acids. Written as DNA, the CDR3 is TGTGCCAGCAGTTTTAGTGACAGGGATAATTCACCCCTCCACTTT. It codes for CASSFSDRDNSPLHF.